This record looks at one T cell receptor beta chain sequence and its context. TCRdb called the 5' RACE reads again in MiXCR, with one record for every CDR3 protein. The table has fewer than 65,000 distinct CDR3 sequences, just under 30% seen once. V gave up 1 base and J gave up 3 bases, with 12 bases separating them. The CDR3 consists of 15 residues. Material for sequencing was tumor-infiltrating naive CD4+ T cells sorted from the breast tumor. As to subset: naive CD4+ T cells, CD4+CD45RA+CD25-. The source is a female donor with breast cancer. This chain joins TRBV12-3 or TRBV12-4 and TRBJ1-2, with TRBD1 as a possible D gene (5 bases). The CDR3 DNA is TGTGCCAGCAGTTTAGTGGTGGGGACTGACTATGGCTACACCTTC. Translating gives CASSLVVGTDYGYTF.